Shown below are 2 T cell receptor beta chains from a single sample sequenced in a study of tumor-infiltrating lymphocytes in primary liver carcinoma. Total RNA and DNA came together from around 20-30 mg of bulk tissue without cell sorting. The input was around 530 ng total RNA; TCR beta cDNA was made from it with a constant-region primer. Amplification in three nested multiplex PCR rounds with slightly modified ARM-PCR gave rise to TCR beta libraries. Both of the initial two PCR rounds ran for about 9 cycles and employed TRBV1-TRBV30 forward primers alongside a C-beta reverse primer. TCRdb reprocessed the multiplex PCR reads with MiXCR, giving one entry per CDR3 protein. The repertoire holds approximately 64,000 distinct CDR3 sequences, with approximately 74% as singletons. Input material: liver tumor tissue from sampling region 4. Subset specified: tumor region T4, right-lateral pole. These receptors were collected from a man between 40 and 49 years old with primary liver carcinoma and hepatitis B virus infection.

Regarding this clonotype: One end of the junction varies from germline; a read error may be responsible. The V call is TRBV6-1, the J call TRBJ2-7, with D unclear. The CDR3 spans 12 residues. In germline, CDR1 is MNHNS, CDR2 SASEGT. The DNA for the CDR3 is TGTGACAGCAGTGAAAAGGGCTACGAGCAGTATTTC. It is translated as CDSSEKGYEQYF.

Concerning this clonotype itself: This may stem from a read error, because a much larger clone lies one nucleotide away. The CDR3 is CASGLSEGNNEAFF. For the CDR3, the DNA is TGTGCCAGCGGCCTTTCGGAGGGGAACAATGAAGCTTTCTTT. The chain is built from TRBV7-8 and TRBJ1-1, with a possible D match to TRBD1 (5 bases). From germline, CDR1 is SGHVS and CDR2 FQNEAQ. The CDR3 consists of 14 residues. The full variable domain, with the rest looked up from reference TRBV7-8 and TRBJ1-1, is GAGVSQSPRYKVAKRGQDVALRCDPISGHVSLFWYQQALGQGPEFLTYFQNEAQLDKSGLPSDRFFAERPEGSVSTLKIQRTQQEDSAVYLCASGLSEGNNEAFFGQGTRLTVV.